This is a list of T cell receptor beta chains from one sample in a study of CD8+ T cells in alopecia areata. Clones were sequenced by immunoSEQ multiplex PCR, and TCRdb holds only the in-frame ones, with some missing. Here the sample spans about 180,000 clones, approximately 59% being singletons. Material: CD4+ T cells sorted from blood, obtained at week 0. These receptors came from a human donor with alopecia areata. CDR3s include the opening cysteine and the closing phenylalanine or tryptophan. The order of the fields is J gene, clone size, V gene, D gene, CDR3 protein, CDR3 DNA. A D gene is named only where the DNA matches it firmly. Size is omitted from some rows. Given values are once, few, many or a class for expanded clones.

j_gene: TRBJ2-3; abundance: -; v_gene: TRBV15; d_gene: TRBD2; CDR3aa: CATSSPGLAGESTDTQYF; CDR3nt: TGTGCCACCAGCAGCCCGGGACTAGCGGGGGAGAGCACAGATACGCAGTATTTT
j_gene: TRBJ2-7; abundance: -; v_gene: TRBV11-2; d_gene: -; CDR3aa: CASSRNGGAYEQYF; CDR3nt: TGTGCCAGCAGCCGCAATGGAGGGGCATACGAGCAGTACTTC
j_gene: TRBJ2-4; abundance: -; v_gene: TRBV7-9; d_gene: -; CDR3aa: CASSTDRPKNIQYF; CDR3nt: TGTGCCAGCAGTACAGACAGGCCAAAAAACATTCAGTACTTC
j_gene: TRBJ1-1; abundance: -; v_gene: TRBV15; d_gene: -; CDR3aa: CATSRDPGNTEAFF; CDR3nt: TGTGCCACCAGCAGAGATCCTGGGAACACTGAAGCTTTCTTT
j_gene: TRBJ1-2; abundance: -; v_gene: TRBV27; d_gene: TRBD1; CDR3aa: CASSLTGTGYYYGYTF; CDR3nt: TGTGCCAGCAGTCTTACCGGGACAGGGTATTACTATGGCTACACCTTC
j_gene: TRBJ2-7; abundance: once; v_gene: TRBV7-8; d_gene: TRBD1; CDR3aa: CASSTGDRGYEQYF; CDR3nt: TGTGCCAGCAGCACCGGGGACAGGGGGTACGAGCAGTACTTC
j_gene: TRBJ1-6; abundance: few; v_gene: TRBV4-1; d_gene: -; CDR3aa: CASSQGLSPLHF; CDR3nt: TGCGCCAGCAGCCAAGGTCTGTCACCCCTCCACTTT
j_gene: TRBJ1-1; abundance: -; v_gene: TRBV29-1; d_gene: -; CDR3aa: CSVGFGAATEAFF; CDR3nt: TGCAGCGTTGGTTTTGGGGCGGCGACTGAAGCTTTCTTT
j_gene: TRBJ1-2; abundance: few; v_gene: TRBV27; d_gene: -; CDR3aa: CASSPMGGSTYGYTF; CDR3nt: TGTGCCAGCAGTCCCATGGGGGGATCCACCTATGGCTACACCTTC
j_gene: TRBJ2-5; abundance: -; v_gene: TRBV29-1; d_gene: -; CDR3aa: CSVVVRGYQETQYF; CDR3nt: TGCAGCGTTGTAGTTAGGGGGTACCAAGAGACCCAGTACTTC
j_gene: TRBJ2-5; abundance: few; v_gene: TRBV18; d_gene: -; CDR3aa: CASSPPAAQETQYF; CDR3nt: TGTGCCAGCTCACCACCGGCCGCCCAAGAGACCCAGTACTTC
j_gene: TRBJ2-7; abundance: few; v_gene: TRBV7-9; d_gene: TRBD1; CDR3aa: CASSLGPGQGVEQYF; CDR3nt: TGTGCCAGCAGCTTAGGCCCGGGACAGGGGGTCGAGCAGTACTTC
j_gene: TRBJ2-5; abundance: -; v_gene: TRBV25-1; d_gene: -; CDR3aa: CASSELDAQETQYF; CDR3nt: TGTGCCAGCAGTGAATTAGACGCACAAGAGACCCAGTACTTC
j_gene: TRBJ1-2; abundance: -; v_gene: TRBV10-3; d_gene: -; CDR3aa: CAISGQRYGYTF; CDR3nt: TGTGCCATCAGCGGACAACGGTATGGCTACACCTTC
j_gene: TRBJ1-1; abundance: -; v_gene: TRBV10-3; d_gene: TRBD1; CDR3aa: CAITPGQGRTEAFF; CDR3nt: TGTGCCATCACCCCCGGACAGGGGAGGACTGAAGCTTTCTTT
j_gene: TRBJ1-2; abundance: few; v_gene: TRBV29-1; d_gene: -; CDR3aa: CSGGQSAGYTF; CDR3nt: TGCAGCGGGGGGCAGAGCGCTGGCTACACCTTC
j_gene: TRBJ2-1; abundance: few; v_gene: TRBV29-1; d_gene: -; CDR3aa: CSVAPRVLHEQFF; CDR3nt: TGCAGCGTTGCGCCCAGGGTTCTCCATGAGCAGTTCTTC
j_gene: TRBJ2-1; abundance: -; v_gene: TRBV7-3; d_gene: TRBD2; CDR3aa: CASSSGLAGGQQFF; CDR3nt: TGTGCCAGCAGCTCCGGACTAGCGGGGGGGCAACAGTTCTTC
j_gene: TRBJ1-2; abundance: -; v_gene: TRBV5-1; d_gene: TRBD1; CDR3aa: CASSLSGQGAYGYTF; CDR3nt: TGCGCCAGCAGCTTGTCGGGACAGGGGGCTTATGGCTACACCTTC
j_gene: TRBJ1-6; abundance: few; v_gene: TRBV7-2; d_gene: TRBD1; CDR3aa: CASSRWTGSVLKSPLHF; CDR3nt: TGTGCCAGCAGCCGATGGACAGGGAGCGTCCTGAAGTCACCCCTCCACTTT
j_gene: TRBJ1-1; abundance: -; v_gene: TRBV5-1; d_gene: -; CDR3aa: CASSLEGRGATEAFF; CDR3nt: TGCGCCAGCAGCTTGGAGGGCAGGGGAGCCACTGAAGCTTTCTTT
j_gene: TRBJ1-4; abundance: -; v_gene: TRBV25-1; d_gene: -; CDR3aa: CASSEQGEVKLSELFF; CDR3nt: TGTGCCAGCAGTGAACAGGGCGAGGTCAAATTGTCGGAACTGTTTTTT
j_gene: TRBJ2-1; abundance: -; v_gene: TRBV2; d_gene: -; CDR3aa: CASRRLVSYNEQFF; CDR3nt: TGTGCCAGCAGACGGCTAGTATCCTACAATGAGCAGTTCTTC
j_gene: TRBJ2-7; abundance: -; v_gene: TRBV7-2; d_gene: TRBD2; CDR3aa: CASSPITSEVEQYF; CDR3nt: TGTGCCAGCAGCCCCATAACTAGCGAGGTCGAGCAGTACTTC